The rows below give T cell receptor beta chains drawn from one sample of a study of early T cells in non-severe SARS-CoV-2 infection. TCRdb reprocessed the 5' RACE reads with MiXCR, giving one entry per CDR3 protein. The data contain 22,000 or so distinct CDR3 sequences, just under 4.5% of them seen just once; the ten biggest clones take up 15% to 20%. The sequenced material came from whole blood. These TCRs come from an adult who was a healthcare worker with PCR-confirmed SARS-CoV-2 infection or an uninfected control (not recorded which). Both conserved end residues are part of each CDR3. The D gene is left open where the match is weak. The size of a clone is reported for some rows only, either as once, few or many, or as a class for expanded clones.

V: TRBV20-1
size: many
D: TRBD2
J: TRBJ2-7
CDR3: CSAATSGSYEQYF
DNA: TGCAGTGCTGCGACTAGCGGGAGTTACGAGCAGTACTTC

V: TRBV7-2
size: few
D: -
J: TRBJ2-1
CDR3: CASSLDRFNEQFF
DNA: TGTGCCAGCAGCTTAGACAGATTCAATGAGCAGTTCTTC

V: TRBV7-6
size: few
D: TRBD2
J: TRBJ2-1
CDR3: CASSSVAGDNEQFF
DNA: TGTGCCAGCAGCTCCGTAGCGGGAGATAATGAGCAGTTCTTC

V: TRBV6-2/TRBV6-3
size: many
D: -
J: TRBJ2-4
CDR3: CASSYGRKNIQYF
DNA: TGTGCCAGCAGTTACGGACGGAAAAACATTCAGTACTTC

V: TRBV7-8
size: many
D: -
J: TRBJ1-2
CDR3: CASSLERDSIGGYTF
DNA: TGTGCCAGCAGCTTAGAACGGGATTCTATCGGCGGCTACACCTTC

V: TRBV5-4
size: -
D: TRBD1
J: TRBJ2-7
CDR3: CASSLEVGGEYF
DNA: TGTGCCAGCAGCTTGGAAGTAGGGGGCGAGTACTTC

V: TRBV11-2
size: many
D: -
J: TRBJ2-5
CDR3: CASSLEKETQYF
DNA: TGTGCCAGCAGCTTAGAAAAAGAGACCCAGTACTTC

V: TRBV7-8
size: many
D: TRBD1
J: TRBJ2-7
CDR3: CASSPDRAYEQYF
DNA: TGTGCCAGCAGCCCGGACAGGGCGTACGAGCAGTACTTC

V: TRBV7-2
size: -
D: TRBD2
J: TRBJ2-5
CDR3: CASSLGTSGRSQETQYF
DNA: TGTGCCAGCAGCCTTGGGACTAGCGGGAGGAGTCAAGAGACCCAGTACTTC

V: TRBV30
size: many
D: -
J: TRBJ2-7
CDR3: CAWSDGASYEQYF
DNA: TGTGCCTGGAGTGACGGGGCCTCCTACGAGCAGTACTTC

V: TRBV6-1
size: many
D: -
J: TRBJ1-2
CDR3: CASSEVYGYTF
DNA: TGTGCCAGCAGTGAAGTATATGGCTACACCTTC

V: TRBV6-2/TRBV6-3
size: many
D: -
J: TRBJ1-1
CDR3: CASSYPTREAEAFF
DNA: TGTGCCAGCAGTTACCCCACGCGGGAGGCTGAAGCTTTCTTT

V: TRBV19
size: many
D: -
J: TRBJ1-1
CDR3: CASRVDGALLSEDTEAFF
DNA: TGTGCCAGTAGAGTTGACGGGGCTCTTCTTTCCGAGGACACTGAAGCTTTCTTT

V: TRBV9
size: many
D: -
J: TRBJ1-2
CDR3: CASSGGTYYGYTF
DNA: TGTGCCAGCAGCGGGGGGACCTATTATGGCTACACCTTC

V: TRBV12-3/TRBV12-4
size: few
D: -
J: TRBJ1-5
CDR3: CASSISTGAGSTDTQHF
DNA: TGTGCCAGCAGTATATCCACCGGAGCGGGTAGCACAGATACGCAGCATTTT

V: TRBV20-1
size: few
D: -
J: TRBJ2-3
CDR3: CSAMSGGSYTQYF
DNA: TGCAGTGCTATGAGTGGGGGCTCGTATACGCAGTATTTT

V: TRBV29-1
size: few
D: -
J: TRBJ2-7
CDR3: CSVQGGEQYF
DNA: TGCAGCGTCCAGGGGGGGGAGCAGTACTTC

V: TRBV30
size: many
D: TRBD2
J: TRBJ2-1
CDR3: CAWSDAPYRGGEQFF
DNA: TGTGCCTGGAGTGACGCACCCTACCGGGGGGGTGAGCAGTTCTTC

V: TRBV20-1
size: many
D: TRBD1
J: TRBJ2-7
CDR3: CSAGVGQGFSYEQYF
DNA: TGCAGTGCCGGAGTGGGACAGGGATTCTCCTACGAGCAGTACTTC

V: TRBV12-3/TRBV12-4
size: many
D: -
J: TRBJ2-4
CDR3: CASGARGTSKNIQYF
DNA: TGTGCCAGCGGGGCGAGGGGTACGAGCAAAAACATTCAGTACTTC

V: TRBV30
size: many
D: -
J: TRBJ1-5
CDR3: CAWKGKHSNQPQHF
DNA: TGTGCCTGGAAGGGTAAGCATAGCAATCAGCCCCAGCATTTT

V: TRBV7-2
size: many
D: -
J: TRBJ2-7
CDR3: CASSLAQGRYEQYF
DNA: TGTGCCAGCAGCTTAGCGCAGGGGAGGTACGAGCAGTACTTC

V: TRBV7-6
size: many
D: TRBD2
J: TRBJ2-5
CDR3: CASSNSGGTQETQYF
DNA: TGTGCCAGCAGCAATAGCGGGGGGACCCAAGAGACCCAGTACTTC

V: TRBV30
size: medium-sized
D: -
J: TRBJ2-3
CDR3: CAWTPGSDTQYF
DNA: TGTGCCTGGACCCCCGGATCAGATACGCAGTATTTT

V: TRBV7-3
size: many
D: -
J: TRBJ2-1
CDR3: CASSLVGLGSEQFF
DNA: TGTGCCAGCAGCTTAGTTGGGCTGGGGAGTGAGCAGTTCTTC

V: TRBV24-1
size: many
D: TRBD1
J: TRBJ2-1
CDR3: CATSDMTGVYNEQFF
DNA: TGTGCCACCAGTGATATGACAGGGGTGTACAATGAGCAGTTCTTC

V: TRBV4-2
size: many
D: TRBD2
J: TRBJ2-3
CDR3: CASSQALAGGPTDTQYF
DNA: TGTGCCAGCAGCCAAGCGCTAGCGGGAGGACCCACAGATACGCAGTATTTT

V: TRBV7-6
size: many
D: -
J: TRBJ1-6
CDR3: CASSLTESYNSPLHF
DNA: TGTGCCAGCAGCTTAACGGAATCCTATAATTCACCCCTCCACTTT

V: TRBV4-2
size: many
D: TRBD1
J: TRBJ1-2
CDR3: CASSQGDRALGGYTF
DNA: TGTGCCAGCAGCCAAGGGGACAGAGCCCTTGGTGGCTACACCTTC

V: TRBV20-1
size: many
D: TRBD2
J: TRBJ2-1
CDR3: CSAPTSGLLREQFF
DNA: TGCAGTGCTCCGACTAGCGGATTGCTTCGTGAGCAGTTCTTC

V: TRBV4-2
size: many
D: TRBD1
J: TRBJ1-4
CDR3: CASSLMTGTNEKLFF
DNA: TGTGCCAGCAGCCTAATGACAGGGACTAATGAAAAACTGTTTTTT

V: TRBV30
size: many
D: TRBD1
J: TRBJ1-1
CDR3: CAWSAVGQTNTEAFF
DNA: TGTGCCTGGAGTGCCGTGGGACAGACGAACACTGAAGCTTTCTTT

V: TRBV15
size: many
D: -
J: TRBJ1-2
CDR3: CATSSGPSANYGYTF
DNA: TGTGCCACCAGCTCCGGGCCATCCGCTAACTATGGCTACACCTTC

V: TRBV29-1
size: few
D: TRBD2
J: TRBJ2-7
CDR3: CSVGARGGSYEQYF
DNA: TGCAGCGTTGGGGCGCGGGGGGGTTCCTACGAGCAGTACTTC

V: TRBV28
size: medium-sized
D: TRBD1
J: TRBJ1-1
CDR3: CASSSPGQGLGTEAFF
DNA: TGTGCCAGCAGTTCACCGGGACAGGGTCTGGGCACTGAAGCTTTCTTT

V: TRBV10-2
size: few
D: -
J: TRBJ1-6
CDR3: CASSDRAGSSPLHF
DNA: TGCGCCAGCAGTGATCGGGCAGGTTCTTCACCCCTCCACTTT

V: TRBV30
size: few
D: TRBD2
J: TRBJ2-7
CDR3: CAWSWTSGSYEQYF
DNA: TGTGCCTGGAGCTGGACTAGCGGGAGCTACGAGCAGTACTTC

V: TRBV4-3
size: many
D: -
J: TRBJ1-1
CDR3: CASSQVLSAIAFF
DNA: TGCGCCAGCAGCCAAGTTCTCTCAGCGATTGCTTTCTTT

V: TRBV7-9
size: -
D: -
J: TRBJ1-1
CDR3: CASSLKWGGNTEAFF
DNA: TGTGCCAGCAGCTTAAAATGGGGAGGGAACACTGAAGCTTTCTTT

V: TRBV7-8
size: many
D: -
J: TRBJ2-1
CDR3: CASSPLGKRGQFF
DNA: TGTGCCAGCAGCCCTCTTGGGAAACGAGGGCAGTTCTTC